A single sample is the source of the 17 T cell receptor beta chains below, sequenced in a study of Ad26.COV2.S vaccination and SARS-CoV-2 variants. The treatment was: around 19 received Ad26.COV2.S at low or high dose, single or two shots; 5 received placebo; per-sample allocation not given. Sample collection was performed on day 63 after the first vaccine or placebo injection. Sequenced by immunoSEQ multiplex PCR; TCRdb stores in-frame clones only, minus some. In the table there are around 350,000 clones, roughly 84% of which are singletons. This sample comprised peripheral blood, obtained in a trial of Ad26.COV2.S vaccine versus placebo. The receptors stem from a person aged 18-65 years who received the Ad26.COV2.S COVID-19 vaccine or a placebo.

The gene calls are TRBV7-2 and TRBJ2-7; 12 nucleotides agree with TRBD2. This CDR3 is built from 15 residues. CDR1 and CDR2 (germline): SGHTA, FQGNSA. The V gene end was trimmed by 2 bases and the J gene end by 3 bases; junction bases not matched to a gene: 2. DNA for the CDR3: TGTGCCAGCAGCTTACTAGCGGGAGGGCTCTACGAGCAGTACTTC. It is translated as CASSLLAGGLYEQYF.

CDR3 DNA: TGTGCCAGCAGTTGGCGACAGGGAGGACTAGCAGATACGCAGTATTTT. Its translation: CASSWRQGGLADTQYF. The chain links TRBV27 to TRBJ2-3; possibly TRBD1 or TRBD2 for D (7 bases each). This CDR3 has 16 amino acids. V was pared by 4 bases and J by 4 bases, with 18 bases between. CDR1 and CDR2 from the germline V gene are MNHEY and SMNVEV (reference sequence).

The chain has TRBV5-1 and TRBJ2-3, with a tentative D call TRBD2 (6 bases). This CDR3 region has 14 residues. Germline V lookup: CDR1 SGHRS, CDR2 YFSETQ. V was shortened by 4 bases and J by 1 base, with 10 bases between the two germline ends. The CDR3 sequence: CASSRDSGTDTQYF. In DNA form, the CDR3 reads TGCGCCAGCAGCCGGGACTCCGGCACAGATACGCAGTATTTT.

This chain joins TRBV5-1 and TRBJ2-5; 8 positions agree with TRBD2. The CDR3 totals 14 residues. Germline CDR1 reads SGHRS; CDR2 reads YFSETQ. Trimming removed 0 bases from V and 4 bases from J; junction bases left unmatched: 2. The CDR3 here is CASSLAGGPETQYF. In nucleotides, the CDR3 is TGCGCCAGCAGCTTGGCGGGGGGGCCAGAGACCCAGTACTTC.

J is TRBJ1-2 and V is TRBV5-4; D is unclear. The V end was cut by 0 bases, the J end by 2 bases, with 8 bases between. The V gene's germline CDR1 is SGHNT and CDR2 YYREEE (reference sequence). The CDR3 extends over 14 amino acids. The CDR3 nucleotides read TGTGCCAGCAGCTTGGGCAGCCGGAACTATGGCTACACCTTC. This encodes CASSLGSRNYGYTF.

This chain joins TRBV2 and TRBJ2-5; 8 bases match TRBD2. This CDR3 has 16 amino acids. Per germline, CDR1 SNHLY and CDR2 FYNNEI. The trim removed 0 bases at V and 2 bases at J, leaving 5 bases unmatched. This CDR3 is CASSEALTGGQETQYF. For the CDR3, the DNA is TGTGCCAGCAGTGAAGCGCTTACGGGGGGGCAAGAGACCCAGTACTTC.

The chain recombines TRBV7-9 with TRBJ2-2; 9 positions agree with TRBD1. The CDR3 runs 17 residues. The junction had 10 bases not matched to a gene; V was cut back by 5 bases and J by 3 bases. Looked up from germline, CDR1 is SEHNR and CDR2 is FQNEAQ (reference sequence). The CDR3 is CASSIHLGQGDTGELFF. Here the CDR3 DNA reads TGTGCCAGCAGCATCCACCTGGGACAGGGTGACACCGGGGAGCTGTTTTTT.

The chain carries TRBV20-1 and TRBJ2-5; D is unresolved. The germline gives CDR1 DFQATT, CDR2 SNEGSKA (reference sequence). The V end was cut by 3 bases, the J end by 4 bases, with 15 bases between. The CDR3 spans 14 residues. The CDR3 is CSASGHRSAETQYF. The CDR3 region has the DNA TGCAGTGCTAGTGGCCACCGGTCTGCAGAGACCCAGTACTTC.

The CDR3 DNA is TGTGCCAGCAGCTCAATCCTAGCGGGAGCCCTCACCGGGGAGCTGTTTTTT. Encoded protein: CASSSILAGALTGELFF. This sequence joins TRBV7-2 and TRBJ2-2, with 10 bases fitting TRBD2. V lost 4 bases, J lost 4 bases, and 9 bases stayed unmatched. Germline V gene data show CDR1 as SGHTA and CDR2 as FQGNSA. The CDR3 runs 17 residues.

The chain is built from TRBV5-1 and TRBJ1-4; TRBD1 matches 8 bases. The germline CDR1 and CDR2 sequences are SGHRS and YFSETQ. The CDR3 has 15 amino acids. The trim removed 6 bases at V and 5 bases at J, leaving 9 bases unmatched. CDR3 residues: CASTSRDRQNEKLFF. The CDR3 DNA sequence: TGCGCCAGCACCAGCCGGGACAGGCAAAATGAAAAACTGTTTTTT.

The chain joins TRBV7-6 to TRBJ1-1; tentative D call: TRBD1 (5 bases). CDR3 size: 15 residues. Trimming shortened V by 5 bases and J by 0 bases, and 13 bases separated the two germline ends. Germline V gene sequence: CDR1 SGHVS, CDR2 FNYEAQ. DNA of the CDR3: TGTGCCAGCAGCCCGTTCCCAGGGATGAACACTGAAGCTTTCTTT. Translation gives CASSPFPGMNTEAFF.

The rearrangement joins TRBV29-1 to TRBJ2-7; 7 bases fit TRBD2. Germline V gene lookup returns CDR1 SQVTM and CDR2 ANQGSEA. There are 14 residues in the CDR3. J was trimmed by 1 base and V by 4 bases; bases with no gene match: 7. The CDR3 DNA reads TGCAGCGTTGTAAGTCTAGCGGCATCCTACGAGCAGTACTTC. Translation gives CSVVSLAASYEQYF.

This clone was picked up one time. The sample has other DNA sequences that encode this CDR3 too. CDR3 coding DNA: TGTGCCAGCAGCCTTCGGACTAGCGGTTCCTACGAGCAGTACTTC. This sequence encodes CASSLRTSGSYEQYF. The V call is TRBV7-2, the J call TRBJ2-7; TRBD2 aligns across 10 bases. Per the germline V gene, CDR1 is SGHTA and CDR2 is FQGNSA. V lost 5 bases and J lost 1; bases outside the gene matches: 5. The CDR3 totals 15 residues.

This sequence joins TRBV28 and TRBJ1-5; 9 bases line up with TRBD1. Germline V gene lookup returns CDR1 MDHEN and CDR2 SYDVKM. CDR3 length: 15 amino acids. J lost 5 bases, V lost 5 bases, and 7 bases had no gene match. CDR3 nucleotide sequence: TGTGCCAGCAGTCCCCGGGACAGGGAACATCAGCCCCAGCATTTT. As protein: CASSPRDREHQPQHF.

The V gene is TRBV10-2, the J gene TRBJ2-7; D perhaps matches TRBD1 (6 bases). The V gene lost 10 bases and the J gene lost 6 bases, with 16 bases spanning the gap. Germline CDR1 and CDR2: WSHSY and SAAADI. This CDR3 has 12 residues. The CDR3 sequence: CATWAGAGEQYF. CDR3 nucleotides: TGCGCCACCTGGGCAGGGGCGGGCGAGCAGTACTTC.

The V call is TRBV5-1, the J call TRBJ1-1; D not resolved. The CDR3 spans 16 residues. CDR1 and CDR2 (germline): SGHRS, YFSETQ. V lost 2 bases to trimming and J lost 0 bases, with 14 bases between them. CDR3 bases: TGCGCCAGCAGCTTAGGCCAGCCCTCCATGAACACTGAAGCTTTCTTT. It is translated as CASSLGQPSMNTEAFF.

This chain links TRBV23-1 with TRBJ2-7; 12 nucleotides match TRBD1. TRBV23-1 is an ORF, with its function uncertain. V dropped 7 bases and J dropped 5; count of bases not matched to a gene: 6. There are 14 residues in the CDR3. The CDR3, as DNA: TGCGCCAGCAAACCGGGACAGGGGGCCCACGAGCAGTACTTC. Protein sequence: CASKPGQGAHEQYF.